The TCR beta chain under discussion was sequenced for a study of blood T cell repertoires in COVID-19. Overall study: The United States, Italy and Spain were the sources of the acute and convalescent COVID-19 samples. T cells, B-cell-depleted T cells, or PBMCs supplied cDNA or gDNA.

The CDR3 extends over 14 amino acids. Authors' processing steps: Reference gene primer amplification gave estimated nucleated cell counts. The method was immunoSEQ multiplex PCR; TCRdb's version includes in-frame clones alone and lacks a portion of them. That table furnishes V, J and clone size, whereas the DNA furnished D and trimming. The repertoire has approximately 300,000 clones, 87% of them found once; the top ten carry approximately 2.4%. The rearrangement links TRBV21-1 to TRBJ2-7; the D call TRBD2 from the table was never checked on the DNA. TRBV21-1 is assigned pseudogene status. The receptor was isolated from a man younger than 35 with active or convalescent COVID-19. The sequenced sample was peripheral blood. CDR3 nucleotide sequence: TGTGCCAGCAGCTCTAGCGGGGGTCGGTACGAGCAGTACTTC. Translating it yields CASSSSGGRYEQYF.